This TCR beta chain was obtained from a study of T cell responses to AZD1222 COVID-19 vaccine. Study observations and caveats: CD4 TCRs associated with vaccination spanned spike, dominating at 160-218 and 743-854.

The method was immunoSEQ multiplex PCR; TCRdb's version includes in-frame clones alone and lacks a portion of them. This table holds some 95,000 clones, 85% to 90% found once. CDR1 SNHLY and CDR2 FYNNEI come from the germline V gene. The CDR3 sequence is 13 residues long. In this sample, this clone turned up once. Its antigen is not identified. Compared with germline, one end of the junction differs, possibly owing to a read error. Sequencing used peripheral blood, obtained on day 0 of AZD1222 vaccination. This TCR was sampled from an adult in good health. The chain employs TRBV2 and TRBJ2-7; D not certain. Here the CDR3 reads CARSRSVTYEQYF. CDR3 DNA sequence: TGTGCCCGCAGTCGGTCCGTAACCTACGAGCAGTACTTC. Complete variable domain (other parts from reference TRBV2 and TRBJ2-7): EPEVTQTPSHQVTQMGQEVILRCVPISNHLYFYWYRQILGQKVEFLVSFYNNEISEKSEIFDDQFSVERPDGSNFTLKIRSTKLEDSAMYFCARSRSVTYEQYFGPGTRLTVT.